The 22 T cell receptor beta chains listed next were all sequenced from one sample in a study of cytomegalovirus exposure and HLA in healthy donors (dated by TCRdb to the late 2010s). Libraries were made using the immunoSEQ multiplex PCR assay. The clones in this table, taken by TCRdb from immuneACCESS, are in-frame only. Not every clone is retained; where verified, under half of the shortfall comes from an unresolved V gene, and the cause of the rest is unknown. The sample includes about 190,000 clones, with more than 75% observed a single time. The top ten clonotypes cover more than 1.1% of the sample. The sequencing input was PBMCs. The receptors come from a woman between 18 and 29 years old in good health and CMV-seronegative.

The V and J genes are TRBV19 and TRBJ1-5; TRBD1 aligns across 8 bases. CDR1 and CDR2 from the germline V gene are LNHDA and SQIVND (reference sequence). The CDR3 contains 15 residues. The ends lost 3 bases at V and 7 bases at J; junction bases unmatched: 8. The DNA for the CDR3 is TGTGCCAGTAGTATCGGCAGGGGGCTGGAACAGCCCCAGCATTTT. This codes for CASSIGRGLEQPQHF.

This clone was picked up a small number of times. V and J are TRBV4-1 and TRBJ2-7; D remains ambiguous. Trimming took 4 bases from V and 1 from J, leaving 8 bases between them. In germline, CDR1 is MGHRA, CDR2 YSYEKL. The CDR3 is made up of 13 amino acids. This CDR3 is CASSPSGSYEQYF. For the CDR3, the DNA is TGCGCCAGCAGCCCATCCGGGTCCTACGAGCAGTACTTC.

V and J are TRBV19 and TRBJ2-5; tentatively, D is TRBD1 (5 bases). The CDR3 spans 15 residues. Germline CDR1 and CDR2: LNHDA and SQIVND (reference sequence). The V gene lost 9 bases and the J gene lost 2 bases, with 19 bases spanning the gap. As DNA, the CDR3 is TGTGCCAGCAGGGCGGATGGTCGCCCTCAAGAGACCCAGTACTTC. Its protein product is CASRADGRPQETQYF. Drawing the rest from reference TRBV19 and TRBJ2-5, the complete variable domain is DGGITQSPKYLFRKEGQNVTLSCEQNLNHDAMYWYRQDPGQGLRLIYYSQIVNDFQKGDIAEGYSVSREKKESFPLTVTSAQKNPTAFYLCASRADGRPQETQYFGPGTRLLVL.

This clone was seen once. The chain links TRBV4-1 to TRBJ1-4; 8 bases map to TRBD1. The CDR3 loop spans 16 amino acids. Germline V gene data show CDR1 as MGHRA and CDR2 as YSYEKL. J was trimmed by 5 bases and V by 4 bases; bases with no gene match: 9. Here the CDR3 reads CASSRDRGGGNEKLFF. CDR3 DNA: TGCGCCAGCAGCCGCGACAGGGGTGGAGGGAATGAAAAACTGTTTTTT.

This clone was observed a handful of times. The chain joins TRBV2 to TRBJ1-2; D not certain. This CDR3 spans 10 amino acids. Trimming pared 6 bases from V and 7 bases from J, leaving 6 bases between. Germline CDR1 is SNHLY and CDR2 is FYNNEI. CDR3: CASRESGYTF. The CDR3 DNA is TGTGCCAGCAGAGAGAGTGGCTACACCTTC.

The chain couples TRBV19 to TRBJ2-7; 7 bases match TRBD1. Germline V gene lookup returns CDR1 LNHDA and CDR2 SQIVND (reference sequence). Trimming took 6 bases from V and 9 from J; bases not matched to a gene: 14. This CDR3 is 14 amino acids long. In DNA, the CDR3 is TGTGCCAGTAGCGGGACAGCATCTCTACGAGGGCAGTACTTC. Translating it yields CASSGTASLRGQYF.

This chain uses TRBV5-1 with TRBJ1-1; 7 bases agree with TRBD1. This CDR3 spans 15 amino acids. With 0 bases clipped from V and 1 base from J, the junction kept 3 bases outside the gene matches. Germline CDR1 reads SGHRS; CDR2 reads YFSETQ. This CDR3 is CASSLEGAGNTEAFF. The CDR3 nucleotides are TGCGCCAGCAGCTTGGAGGGGGCTGGGAACACTGAAGCTTTCTTT.

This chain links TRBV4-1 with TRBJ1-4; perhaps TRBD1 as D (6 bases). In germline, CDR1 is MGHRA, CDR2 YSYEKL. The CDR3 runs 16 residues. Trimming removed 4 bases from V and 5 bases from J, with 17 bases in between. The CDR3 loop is CASSPTGGGGNEKLFF. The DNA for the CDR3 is TGCGCCAGCAGCCCCACCGGGGGCGGGGGAAATGAAAAACTGTTTTTT.

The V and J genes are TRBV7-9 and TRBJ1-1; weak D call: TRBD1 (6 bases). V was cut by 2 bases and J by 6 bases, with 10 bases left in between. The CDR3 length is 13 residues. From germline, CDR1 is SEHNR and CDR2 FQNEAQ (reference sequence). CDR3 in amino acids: CASSLTGLAEAFF. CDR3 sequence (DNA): TGTGCCAGCAGCTTAACAGGGTTGGCTGAAGCTTTCTTT.

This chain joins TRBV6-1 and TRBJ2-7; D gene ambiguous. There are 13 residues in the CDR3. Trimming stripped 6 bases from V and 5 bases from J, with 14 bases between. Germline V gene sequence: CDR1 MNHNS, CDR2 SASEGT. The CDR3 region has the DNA TGTGCCAGCAGGCAAATAACAGTAAACGAGCAGTACTTC. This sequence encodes CASRQITVNEQYF.

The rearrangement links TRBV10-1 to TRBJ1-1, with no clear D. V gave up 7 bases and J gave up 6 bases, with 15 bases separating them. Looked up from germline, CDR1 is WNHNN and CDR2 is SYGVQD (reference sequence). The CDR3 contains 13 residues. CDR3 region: CASTLTLGAEAFF. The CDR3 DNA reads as TGCGCCAGCACCCTAACTCTGGGCGCTGAAGCTTTCTTT.

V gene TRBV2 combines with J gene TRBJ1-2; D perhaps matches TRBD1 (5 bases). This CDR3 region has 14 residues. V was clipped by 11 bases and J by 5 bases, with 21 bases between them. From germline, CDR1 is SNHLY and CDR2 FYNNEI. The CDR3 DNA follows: TGTGCCCAGACGCGGGACCGAGCGATTTATGGCTACACCTTC. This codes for CAQTRDRAIYGYTF.

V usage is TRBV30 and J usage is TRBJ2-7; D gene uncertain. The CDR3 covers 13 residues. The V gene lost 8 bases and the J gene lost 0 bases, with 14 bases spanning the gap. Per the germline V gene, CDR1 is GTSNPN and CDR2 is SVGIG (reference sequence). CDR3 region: CARNDRSSYEQYF. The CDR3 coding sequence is TGTGCCCGCAACGACCGGAGCTCCTACGAGCAGTACTTC.

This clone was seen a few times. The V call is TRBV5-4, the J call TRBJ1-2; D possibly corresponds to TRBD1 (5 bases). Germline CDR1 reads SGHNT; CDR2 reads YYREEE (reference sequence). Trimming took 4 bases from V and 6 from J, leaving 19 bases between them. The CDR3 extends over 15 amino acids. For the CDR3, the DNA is TGTGCCAGCAGCCCTGATGGTCGGGGGGGGAATGGCTACACCTTC. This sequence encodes CASSPDGRGGNGYTF.

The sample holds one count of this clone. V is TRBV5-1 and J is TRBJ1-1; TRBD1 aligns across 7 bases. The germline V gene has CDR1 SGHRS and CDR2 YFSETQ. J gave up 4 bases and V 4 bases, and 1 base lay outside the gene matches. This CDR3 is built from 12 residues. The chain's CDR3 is CASSRQGTEAFF. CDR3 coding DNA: TGCGCCAGCAGCCGACAGGGCACTGAAGCTTTCTTT.

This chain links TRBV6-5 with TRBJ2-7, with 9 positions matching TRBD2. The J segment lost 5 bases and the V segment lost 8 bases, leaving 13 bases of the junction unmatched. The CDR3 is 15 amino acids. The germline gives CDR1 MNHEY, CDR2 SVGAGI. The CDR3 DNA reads TGTGCCAGCGGGGGAGCGGGGGGACTCGCTCACGAGCAGTACTTC. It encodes CASGGAGGLAHEQYF.

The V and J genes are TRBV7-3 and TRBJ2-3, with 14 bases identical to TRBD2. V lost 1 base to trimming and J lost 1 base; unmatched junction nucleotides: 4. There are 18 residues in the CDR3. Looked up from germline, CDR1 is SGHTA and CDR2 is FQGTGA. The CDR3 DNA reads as TGTGCCAGCAGCTTAAAGGGGACTAGCGGGGGACGCACAGATACGCAGTATTTT. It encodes CASSLKGTSGGRTDTQYF.

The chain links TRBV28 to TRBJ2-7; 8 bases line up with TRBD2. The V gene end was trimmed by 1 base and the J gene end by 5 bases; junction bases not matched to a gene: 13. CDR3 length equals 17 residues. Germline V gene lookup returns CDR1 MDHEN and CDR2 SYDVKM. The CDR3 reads CASSLSGPGGLMDEQYF. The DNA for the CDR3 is TGTGCCAGCAGTTTATCGGGGCCGGGAGGGTTGATGGACGAGCAGTACTTC.

CDR3 bases: TGTGCCAGCAGCTTCGAAACAGGGGTTAATGAAAAACTGTTTTTT. It is translated as CASSFETGVNEKLFF. This chain uses TRBV7-9 with TRBJ1-4, with TRBD1 matching 7 bases. V trimming: 3 bases; J trimming: 4 bases; junction bases outside the gene matches: 5. Germline assignment: CDR1 SEHNR and CDR2 FQNEAQ (reference sequence). This CDR3 is built from 15 residues.

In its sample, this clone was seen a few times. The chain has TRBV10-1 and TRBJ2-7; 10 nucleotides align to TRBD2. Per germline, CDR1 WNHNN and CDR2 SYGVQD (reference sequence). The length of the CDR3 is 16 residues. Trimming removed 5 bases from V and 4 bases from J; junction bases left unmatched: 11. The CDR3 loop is CASSYQQGLALYEQYF. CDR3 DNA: TGCGCCAGCAGTTATCAACAGGGACTAGCGTTGTACGAGCAGTACTTC.

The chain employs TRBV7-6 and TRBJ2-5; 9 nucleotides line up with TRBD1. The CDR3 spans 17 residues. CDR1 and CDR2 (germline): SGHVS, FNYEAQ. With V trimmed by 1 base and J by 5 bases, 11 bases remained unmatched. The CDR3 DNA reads TGTGCCAGCAGCTTAGATAGTGGGACAGGGCCTGGGGAGACCCAGTACTTC. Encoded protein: CASSLDSGTGPGETQYF.

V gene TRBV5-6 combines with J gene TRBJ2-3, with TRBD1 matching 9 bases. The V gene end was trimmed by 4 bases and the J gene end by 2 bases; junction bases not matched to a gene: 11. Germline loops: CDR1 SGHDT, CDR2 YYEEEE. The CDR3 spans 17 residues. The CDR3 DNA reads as TGTGCCAGCAGCCTGGACAGGGGAGGTCGGTTCACAGATACGCAGTATTTT. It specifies CASSLDRGGRFTDTQYF.